The entry that follows covers one TCR beta chain sequence. The CDR3 spans 14 residues. Trimming left V 7 bases short and J 0 bases short, with 9 bases between. Germline values: CDR1 LNHDA, CDR2 SQIVND (reference sequence). Sequenced by immunoSEQ multiplex PCR; TCRdb stores in-frame clones only, minus some. In the table there are about 92,000 clones, about 94% of which are singletons. The data belong to a study of cytomegalovirus exposure and HLA in healthy donors. The chain combines TRBV19 with TRBJ2-2; no firm D call. This TCR was sampled from a woman aged 30 to 39 in good health and CMV-seropositive. Sequencing was done on a sample of PBMCs. CDR3 coding DNA: TGTGCCAGTACCCCAGGCGCGAACACCGGGGAGCTGTTTTTT. Protein: CASTPGANTGELFF.